These 21 T cell receptor beta chains were all obtained from the same sample, sequenced in a study of T-cell memory formation after mild COVID-19. TCRdb reprocessed the 5' RACE reads with MiXCR, giving one entry per CDR3 protein. The data contain under 300,000 distinct CDR3 sequences, 18% of them singletons. Sample: PBMCs or a T cell subset sorted from them (not recorded which). Receptors were obtained from a young man who had mild COVID-19 (a few samples of this study predate the infection). Cell type and time point are not known.

This clonotype showed up many times. The chain carries TRBV27 and TRBJ2-3; D might be TRBD2 (5 bases). This CDR3 contains 15 residues. Germline V lookup: CDR1 MNHEY, CDR2 SMNVEV (reference sequence). V lost 2 bases to trimming and J lost 0 bases, with 9 bases between them. DNA for the CDR3: TGTGCCAGCAGTTTAACCGGGATTAGCACAGATACGCAGTATTTT. This translates into CASSLTGISTDTQYF.

The V and J genes are TRBV4-1 and TRBJ2-5; D gene ambiguous. CDR1 is MGHRA, CDR2 YSYEKL, per germline. The V end lost 4 bases, the J end lost 1 base, and 7 bases lay between the germline ends. The CDR3 contains 13 residues. This CDR3 reads CASSPHTQETQYF. For the CDR3, the DNA is TGCGCCAGCAGCCCACATACCCAAGAGACCCAGTACTTC.

This clonotype was detected a few times. V usage is TRBV6-5 and J usage is TRBJ1-4; D might be TRBD1 (5 bases). The V and J ends lost 3 bases and 3 bases respectively, with 8 bases between them. Germline CDR1 reads MNHEY; CDR2 reads SVGAGI. The CDR3 loop spans 14 amino acids. DNA of the CDR3: TGTGCCAGCAGTTATTTGGGACCTAATGAAAAACTGTTTTTT. Translation gives CASSYLGPNEKLFF.

This clonotype was counted ten times or more. The chain couples TRBV10-3 to TRBJ2-2; no clear D gene. The germline V gene has CDR1 ENHRY and CDR2 SYGVKD. The CDR3 runs to 17 residues. V was trimmed by 2 bases and J by 6 bases, leaving 19 bases between them. CDR3 region: CAISEPERMTDSGELFF. For the CDR3, the DNA is TGTGCCATCAGTGAGCCTGAGAGGATGACGGATTCCGGGGAGCTGTTTTTT.

This clonotype turned up a few times. V and J are TRBV28 and TRBJ1-2, with D possibly matching TRBD1 (5 bases). This CDR3 spans 14 amino acids. Per germline, CDR1 MDHEN and CDR2 SYDVKM. Between the trimmed V and J ends, which lost 1 base and 4 bases, there was a span of 10 bases. The CDR3 region is CASSLFQGTYGYTF. In nucleotides, the CDR3 is TGTGCCAGCAGTTTATTCCAGGGAACCTATGGCTACACCTTC.

As concerns this clonotype: One end of the junction varies from germline; a read error may be responsible. This sequence joins TRBV2 and TRBJ2-3; D gene unclear. From germline, CDR1 is SNHLY and CDR2 FYNNEI. There are 14 residues in the CDR3. For the CDR3, the DNA is TGTGCCAGCAGTGGGGTAGTTAGCACAGATACGAAGTATTTT. Translating it yields CASSGVVSTDTKYF.

This clonotype was counted a few times. The rearrangement joins TRBV9 to TRBJ1-1; TRBD1 is a possible D gene (5 bases). The V end lost 0 bases, the J end lost 5 bases, and 11 bases lay between the germline ends. The germline V gene encodes CDR1 SGDLS and CDR2 YYNGEE. The CDR3 extends over 14 amino acids. The DNA of the CDR3 is TGTGCCAGCAGCGTAGGGGGTTGGGGGACTGAAGCTTTCTTT. Its protein is CASSVGGWGTEAFF.

The rearrangement uses TRBV7-9 and TRBJ2-1; D perhaps matches TRBD2 (5 bases). Germline V gene sequence: CDR1 SEHNR, CDR2 FQNEAQ (reference sequence). CDR3 size: 12 residues. V lost 4 bases and J 10 bases, leaving 11 bases between the germline ends. The CDR3 spells CASSSPGGEQFF. The CDR3 DNA sequence: TGTGCCAGCAGCTCCCCTGGAGGAGAGCAGTTCTTC.

This clonotype was counted between two and nine times. The chain joins TRBV15 to TRBJ1-5; D remains ambiguous. The germline V gene encodes CDR1 LNHNV and CDR2 YYDKDF (reference sequence). The CDR3 loop spans 13 amino acids. The V and J ends lost 8 bases and 2 bases respectively, with 10 bases between them. CDR3 in DNA: TGTGCCACCTCTGCGACCGGCAATCAGCCCCAGCATTTT. It specifies CATSATGNQPQHF.

J is TRBJ2-6 and V is TRBV6-2 or TRBV6-3; D unresolved. Germline V CDR1 and CDR2: MNHEY, SVGEGT. Deletions cut 2 bases from V and 0 bases from J, with 8 bases between. The CDR3 is 16 amino acids. The CDR3 nucleotides are TGTGCCAGCAGTTACCCGACGGCCTCTGGGGCCAACGTCCTGACTTTC. It codes for CASSYPTASGANVLTF.

This clonotype has only a few counts. The J gene is TRBJ1-1, the V gene TRBV5-1; no clear D. The CDR3 extends over 15 amino acids. CDR1 and CDR2 (germline): SGHRS, YFSETQ. V gave up 0 bases and J gave up 4 bases, with 13 bases separating them. CDR3 residues: CASSLERVGGTEAFF. CDR3 DNA: TGCGCCAGCAGCTTGGAGCGTGTAGGTGGCACTGAAGCTTTCTTT.

This clonotype was counted between two and nine times. This rearrangement joins TRBV7-2 to TRBJ2-1, with 7 positions matching TRBD2. The CDR3 length is 14 residues. CDR1 SGHTA and CDR2 FQGNSA come from the germline V gene. J lost 9 bases, V lost 5 bases, and 10 bases had no gene match. The CDR3 protein is CASSPDLGGTEQFF. CDR3 in DNA: TGTGCCAGCAGCCCTGACCTGGGGGGGACTGAGCAGTTCTTC. The full variable domain, in which reference TRBV7-2 and TRBJ2-1 provide the parts outside the CDR3, is GAGVSQSPSNKVTEKGKDVELRCDPISGHTALYWYRQSLGQGLEFLIYFQGNSAPDKSGLPSDRFSAERTGGSVSTLTIQRTQQEDSAVYLCASSPDLGGTEQFFGPGTRLTVL.

This clonotype was counted only a few times. The J gene is TRBJ2-3, the V gene TRBV24-1; TRBD1 matches 8 bases. The CDR3 consists of 14 residues. The germline CDR1 and CDR2 sequences are KGHDR and SFDVKD. J lost 10 bases, V lost 3 bases, and 8 bases had no gene match. The CDR3 bases are TGTGCCACCAGTGATCGACAGGGGAATGACGCGCAGTATTTT. As protein: CATSDRQGNDAQYF.

This clonotype came up a few times. The chain recombines TRBV4-1 with TRBJ1-5, with unresolved D. CDR1 is MGHRA and CDR2 is YSYEKL in the germline V gene. Trimming shortened V by 2 bases and J by 0 bases, and 5 bases separated the two germline ends. The CDR3 contains 14 residues. The CDR3 sequence: CASSQLPSNQPQHF. The CDR3 nucleotides read TGCGCCAGCAGCCAACTCCCTAGCAATCAGCCCCAGCATTTT.

This clonotype was counted ten times or more. The chain combines TRBV7-8 with TRBJ2-3; the D is unclear. The CDR3 spans 15 residues. Trimming removed 2 bases from V and 2 bases from J, with 11 bases in between. Germline V lookup: CDR1 SGHVS, CDR2 FQNEAQ. The CDR3 spells CASSLKRVLTDTQYF. The DNA of the CDR3 is TGTGCCAGCAGCTTAAAACGGGTTCTCACAGATACGCAGTATTTT.

This clonotype has only a few counts. V usage is TRBV12-3 or TRBV12-4 and J usage is TRBJ1-1; possible D gene TRBD1, 5 bases. Trimming stripped 6 bases from V and 5 bases from J, with 10 bases between. The CDR3 totals 12 residues. DNA for the CDR3: TGTGCCAGCAGGCGAGGGGAAACTGAAGCTTTCTTT. Protein product: CASRRGETEAFF.

The CDR3 spells CASSQDGGMPDTQYF. The CDR3 DNA reads TGCGCCAGCAGCCAAGACGGGGGGATGCCAGATACGCAGTATTTT. The rearrangement uses TRBV4-3 and TRBJ2-3; 7 bases match TRBD2. V trimming: 0 bases; J trimming: 4 bases; junction bases outside the gene matches: 4. This CDR3 is built from 15 residues. CDR1 is LGHNA, CDR2 YSLEER, per germline.

The chain employs TRBV7-9 and TRBJ1-1; D is uncertain. V was trimmed by 7 bases and J by 5 bases, leaving 11 bases between them. The CDR3 extends over 12 amino acids. The germline V gene encodes CDR1 SEHNR and CDR2 FQNEAQ (reference sequence). The CDR3 loop is CASNLGGTEAFF. As DNA, the CDR3 is TGTGCCAGCAACTTGGGTGGGACTGAAGCTTTCTTT.

In its sample, this clonotype was seen once. V and J are TRBV4-1 and TRBJ2-5; the D gene is possibly TRBD1 (6 bases). In germline, CDR1 is MGHRA, CDR2 YSYEKL. The CDR3 is made up of 14 amino acids. V was clipped by 3 bases and J by 10 bases, with 18 bases between them. DNA of the CDR3: TGCGCCAGCAGCCAGCCAGGGGTGATTGGGAACCAGTACTTC. This translates into CASSQPGVIGNQYF.

This chain uses TRBV19 with TRBJ2-1, with TRBD1 matching 9 bases. V lost 5 bases, J lost 4 bases, and 0 bases stayed unmatched. Germline lookup yields CDR1 LNHDA and CDR2 SQIVND (reference sequence). This CDR3 is built from 13 residues. The CDR3 nucleotides are TGTGCCAGTAGTGGGACAGGGTACAATGAGCAGTTCTTC. Translated: CASSGTGYNEQFF.

The CDR3: CASTGQGAASGANVLTF. CDR3 nucleotide sequence: TGTGCCAGCACCGGACAGGGGGCGGCCTCCGGGGCCAACGTCCTGACTTTC. This chain connects TRBV7-9 to TRBJ2-6; 11 bases are a match to TRBD1. Germline V gene lookup returns CDR1 SEHNR and CDR2 FQNEAQ (reference sequence). CDR3 length: 17 residues. Trimming cost V 7 bases and J 4 bases; bases outside gene matches: 9.